This T cell receptor (beta chain) stems from a study of cytomegalovirus exposure and HLA in healthy donors. Study conclusions and caveats: A few V segments could not be told apart, such as TRBV6-2 and TRBV6-3, and were left out. The productive fraction for most TCR beta V segments was about 90% or about 30% in an earlier analysis. Around 160 TCR beta chains were listed as cytomegalovirus-associated.

Looked up from germline, CDR1 is SGHRS and CDR2 is YFSETQ. The CDR3 is made up of 14 amino acids. V was pared by 5 bases and J by 7 bases, with 7 bases of the junction left unmatched. Primers included in the PCR were 60 Vbeta and 13 Jbeta primers. The repertoire was sequenced with immunoSEQ multiplex PCR; TCRdb's copy has only in-frame clones and lacks some. The sample records over 100,000 clones, approximately 80% being singletons. In regard to this clone: The antigen is not known.

Donors had nominal health at sampling but likely had unrecorded immune exposures. The sample consisted of PBMCs. This receptor was identified in a woman under 30 in good health and CMV-seropositive. This chain links TRBV5-1 with TRBJ2-4; 9 bases are shared with TRBD2. The CDR3 spells CASSPGLALNIQYF. In nucleotides, the CDR3 is TGCGCCAGCAGTCCGGGACTAGCTTTGAACATTCAGTACTTC.